The 18 T cell receptor beta chains below were found in one sample sequenced in a study of shared clonotypes between healthy human individuals. The naive CD8 fraction comprised CD45RO-negative cells positively selected for CCR7 and excluded terminally differentiated effector memory CD45RA+ cells. The protocol was immunoSEQ multiplex PCR, while the TCRdb copy is restricted to in-frame clones and leaves out a portion. The sample lists about 2 million clones, roughly 94% occurring once. The sequenced sample consisted of naive CD8+ T cells sorted from blood. The receptors were gathered from a man aged 18 to 30 in good health.

The table lists this clone with a count of one. V and J are TRBV4-1 and TRBJ2-7; D gene ambiguous. V was trimmed by 1 base and J by 0 bases, leaving 13 bases between them. CDR1 and CDR2 from the germline V gene are MGHRA and YSYEKL. The CDR3 covers 16 residues. The CDR3 nucleotides are TGCGCCAGCAGCCAAGGTGTTTTGCCAGGCTCCTACGAGCAGTACTTC. Translating it yields CASSQGVLPGSYEQYF.

The chain has TRBV5-8 and TRBJ2-1; D is perhaps TRBD2 (5 bases). The CDR3 totals 12 residues. Trimming pared 5 bases from V and 6 bases from J, leaving 9 bases between. Germline V CDR1 and CDR2: SGHTS, YDEGEE. This CDR3 is CASRRAFNEQFF. In DNA, the CDR3 is TGTGCCAGCAGGCGGGCCTTCAATGAGCAGTTCTTC. Full variable domain (remainder filled in from reference TRBV5-8 and TRBJ2-1): EAGVTQSPTHLIKTRGQQATLRCSPISGHTSVYWYQQALGLGLQFLLWYDEGEERNRGNFPPRFSGRQFPNYSSELNVNALELEDSALYLCASRRAFNEQFFGPGTRLTVL.

Concerning this clone: One junction end does not reproduce the germline sequence, and a read error may be involved. J is TRBJ1-1 and V is TRBV7-7; TRBD1 might be the D (5 bases). This CDR3 is 12 amino acids long. Germline V lookup: CDR1 SSHAT, CDR2 FNYEAQ (reference sequence). The CDR3 loop is CASSLAGGEAFF. The DNA for the CDR3 is TGTGCTAGCAGCTTAGCTGGGGGTGAAGCTTTCTTT.

The chain combines TRBV19 with TRBJ2-1; D gene unclear. The CDR3 totals 15 residues. The germline CDR1 and CDR2 sequences are LNHDA and SQIVND (reference sequence). Trimming shortened V by 1 base and J by 2 bases, and 9 bases separated the two germline ends. Here the CDR3 reads CASSIVPGPYNEQFF. CDR3 bases: TGTGCCAGTAGTATAGTTCCAGGACCCTACAATGAGCAGTTCTTC.

Remarks on this clone: In the same sample, other DNA sequences code for this CDR3. This chain uses TRBV4-3 with TRBJ2-7, with D unclear. The V end lost 0 bases, the J end lost 0 bases, and 6 bases lay between the germline ends. The CDR3 is 14 amino acids. The germline V gene has CDR1 LGHNA and CDR2 YSLEER. The CDR3 sequence is CASSQDGGSYEQYF. The DNA of the CDR3 is TGCGCCAGCAGCCAAGATGGTGGCTCCTACGAGCAGTACTTC.

This chain uses TRBV4-1 with TRBJ2-2; tentatively, D is TRBD2 (6 bases). CDR1 MGHRA and CDR2 YSYEKL come from the germline V gene. The V end was cut by 5 bases, the J end by 4 bases, with 11 bases between. This CDR3 has 14 residues. Written as DNA, the CDR3 is TGCGCCAGCAGCGAGACTAGGACCACCGGGGAGCTGTTTTTT. Encoded protein: CASSETRTTGELFF.

Note on this clone: Germline and junction disagree at one end, which may indicate a read error. The chain recombines TRBV29-1 with TRBJ2-7; either TRBD1 or TRBD2 may supply D (5 bases each). The CDR3 extends over 15 amino acids. Per the germline V gene, CDR1 is SQVTM and CDR2 is ANQGSEA. The CDR3 DNA follows: TGCAGCGTAGAAGCCTTGGGGCCCAGAGGGGCCGAGCAGTACTTC. Amino acid sequence: CSVEALGPRGAEQYF.

This sequence joins TRBV12-2 and TRBJ2-2; whether TRBD2, the table's D call, matches the DNA was not checked. TRBV12-2 represents a pseudogene. The CDR3 is 13 residues long. This chain's CDR3 is CASRLARTGELFF. The CDR3 coding sequence is TGTGCAAGTCGCTTAGCGCGGACCGGGGAGCTGTTTTTT.

The rearrangement joins TRBV6-6 to TRBJ2-1, with 8 bases aligning to TRBD1. There are 12 residues in the CDR3. CDR1 is MNHNY and CDR2 is SVGAGI in the germline V gene (reference sequence). Trimming took 6 bases from V and 10 from J; bases not matched to a gene: 5. This CDR3 is CASRDRGDEQFF. The DNA for the CDR3 is TGTGCCAGCAGAGACAGGGGAGACGAGCAGTTCTTC.

The sample holds one count of this clone. The gene calls are TRBV30 and TRBJ2-5, with 8 positions matching TRBD1. This CDR3 has 14 residues. Unmatched junction bases numbered 6, after V lost 4 bases and J lost 2 bases. Germline CDR1 reads GTSNPN; CDR2 reads SVGIG (reference sequence). DNA for the CDR3: TGTGCCTGGACCGTGACAGGGGCGCAAGAGACCCAGTACTTC. It translates to CAWTVTGAQETQYF.

The chain carries TRBV5-4 and TRBJ2-1, with 12 bases identical to TRBD1. The germline CDR1 and CDR2 sequences are SGHNT and YYREEE (reference sequence). This CDR3 region has 13 residues. Trimming at V came to 7 bases and at J to 7 bases, leaving 3 bases not matched to a gene. The CDR3, as DNA: TGTGCCAGCTCGGGACAGGGGGCAAATGAGCAGTTCTTC. It specifies CASSGQGANEQFF.

This clone was recorded only once. The V and J genes are TRBV6-6 and TRBJ2-7; D call uncertain. CDR3 length: 15 amino acids. The germline gives CDR1 MNHNY, CDR2 SVGAGI (reference sequence). The V end lost 2 bases, the J end lost 0 bases, and 11 bases lay between the germline ends. The DNA for the CDR3 is TGTGCCAGCAGTTACAACGGCGGTTACTCCTACGAGCAGTACTTC. It translates to CASSYNGGYSYEQYF.

As for this clone: This CDR3 is also generated by other DNA sequences in the sample. The chain employs TRBV4-1 and TRBJ2-7; D is ambiguous. V lost 0 bases to trimming and J lost 1 base, with 10 bases between them. The CDR3 runs 15 residues. CDR1 and CDR2 (germline): MGHRA, YSYEKL. CDR3 in DNA: TGCGCCAGCAGCCAAGAGGCTTCGGGTTCCTACGAGCAGTACTTC. The encoded protein is CASSQEASGSYEQYF.

This clone came up once. This sequence joins TRBV19 and TRBJ1-1; D not resolved. CDR1 LNHDA and CDR2 SQIVND come from the germline V gene (reference sequence). This CDR3 has 13 amino acids. V dropped 3 bases and J dropped 3 bases, with 8 bases sitting between them. CDR3 in amino acids: CASSMERDTEAFF. Written as DNA, the CDR3 is TGTGCCAGTAGTATGGAAAGGGACACTGAAGCTTTCTTT.

The gene calls are TRBV7-6 and TRBJ2-1, with 12 bases aligning to TRBD1. The CDR3 spans 16 residues. The germline CDR1 and CDR2 sequences are SGHVS and FNYEAQ. The V and J ends lost 4 bases and 4 bases, in that order; junction bases with no gene match: 5. This chain's CDR3 is CASSSGTGGYYNEQFF. As DNA, the CDR3 is TGTGCCAGCAGCTCTGGGACAGGGGGCTATTACAATGAGCAGTTCTTC.

This clone was found once. Other DNA sequences from this sample encode an identical CDR3 as well. In DNA form, the CDR3 reads TGTGCCAGCAGCTTAACTGAGAACACTGAAGCTTTCTTT. It translates to CASSLTENTEAFF. The chain carries TRBV6-5 and TRBJ1-1; D remains ambiguous. V lost 6 bases and J 1 base, leaving 9 bases between the germline ends. The CDR3 has 13 amino acids. Germline V gives CDR1 MNHEY, CDR2 SVGAGI.

This rearrangement joins TRBV29-1 to TRBJ1-3; D possibly corresponds to TRBD1 (5 bases). Germline CDR1 SQVTM, CDR2 ANQGSEA. V was clipped by 4 bases and J by 0 bases, with 13 bases between them. The CDR3 length is 15 residues. The CDR3 nucleotides read TGCAGCGTTGGTGCTCAGGGTAGCTCTGGAAACACCATATATTTT. As protein: CSVGAQGSSGNTIYF.

This chain links TRBV27 with TRBJ2-7, with D perhaps given as TRBD1 or TRBD2 (5 bases each). The ends were cut back, 3 bases at V and 2 bases at J, with 11 bases in the middle. The length of the CDR3 is 14 residues. CDR1 and CDR2 (germline): MNHEY, SMNVEV (reference sequence). The CDR3 DNA sequence: TGTGCCAGCAGTTTTAGTGGGACCACCTACGAGCAGTACTTC. It specifies CASSFSGTTYEQYF.